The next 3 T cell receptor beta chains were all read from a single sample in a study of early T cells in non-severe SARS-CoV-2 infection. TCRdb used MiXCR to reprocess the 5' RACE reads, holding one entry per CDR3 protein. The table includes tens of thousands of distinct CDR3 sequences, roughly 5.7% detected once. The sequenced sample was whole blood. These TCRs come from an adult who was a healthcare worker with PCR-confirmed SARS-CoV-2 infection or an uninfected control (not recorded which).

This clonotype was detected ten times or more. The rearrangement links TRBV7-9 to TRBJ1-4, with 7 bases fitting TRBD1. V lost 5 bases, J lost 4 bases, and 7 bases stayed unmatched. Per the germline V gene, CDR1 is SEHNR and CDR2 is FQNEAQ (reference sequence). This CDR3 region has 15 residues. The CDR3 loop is CASSQGDSLNEKLFF. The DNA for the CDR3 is TGTGCCAGCAGCCAGGGGGACAGCCTTAATGAAAAACTGTTTTTT.

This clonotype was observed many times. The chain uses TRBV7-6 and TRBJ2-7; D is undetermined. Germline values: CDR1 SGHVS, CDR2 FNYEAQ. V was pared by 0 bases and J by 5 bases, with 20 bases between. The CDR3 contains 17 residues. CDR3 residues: CASSLAEQGNSPHEQYF. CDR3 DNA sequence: TGTGCCAGCAGCTTAGCGGAGCAAGGGAACTCACCTCACGAGCAGTACTTC.

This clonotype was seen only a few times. The CDR3 nucleotides are TGTGCCAGCAGCGTAGTGGGGACGGCGAGCTATGGCTACACCTTC. Protein: CASSVVGTASYGYTF. The V and J genes are TRBV9 and TRBJ1-2; TRBD1 is a possible D gene (5 bases). The germline CDR1 and CDR2 sequences are SGDLS and YYNGEE. There are 15 residues in the CDR3. V was shortened by 0 bases and J by 4 bases, with 13 bases between the two germline ends.